This T cell receptor (beta chain) comes out of a study of liver allograft versus peripheral blood T cells. Study context: Repertoires from peripheral blood of liver transplant recipients were compared with those inside their transplanted livers. General study points: Reports indicated that T cell receptor repertoires inside liver allografts differed from those in peripheral blood.

TCRdb fed the reads into MiXCR, producing one record per CDR3 protein. This table holds around 6,100 distinct CDR3 sequences, 15% to 20% found once. This clonotype has just a few counts. The antigen is unknown. The TCR originated in a human patient who had a liver transplant. Some T cells may be supplied by the graft donor.

The DNA of the CDR3 is TGTGCCAGCACTCGCTCGACTGGGGACACTGAAGCTTTCTTT. It is translated as CASTRSTGDTEAFF. The genes are TRBV12-3 or TRBV12-4 and TRBJ1-1; D gene unclear. This CDR3 is built from 14 residues. Trimming stripped 7 bases from V and 3 bases from J, with 15 bases between.